This T cell receptor beta chain originates from a study of early T cells in non-severe SARS-CoV-2 infection. Study context: Bulk RNA taken from unsorted whole blood was sequenced, leaving chains unpaired.

Germline-derived CDR1 and CDR2 are LNHDA and SQIVND (reference sequence). J lost 5 bases, V lost 1 base, and 9 bases had no gene match. There are 17 residues in the CDR3. Individual cDNA molecules were tagged with unique molecular identifiers. TCRdb re-called the 5' RACE reads through MiXCR, storing one row per CDR3 protein. The sample lists 24,000 or so distinct CDR3 sequences; 4.5% to 7% were seen once. This clonotype was observed at least ten times. Material: whole blood. The chain carries TRBV19 and TRBJ1-5, with TRBD1 matching over 9 bases. The receptor was isolated from an adult who was a healthcare worker with PCR-confirmed SARS-CoV-2 infection or an uninfected control (not recorded which). The CDR3 DNA reads as TGTGCCAGTAGTATAGGCCCACAGGGGGCGATTGATCAGCCCCAGCATTTT. Translation: CASSIGPQGAIDQPQHF.